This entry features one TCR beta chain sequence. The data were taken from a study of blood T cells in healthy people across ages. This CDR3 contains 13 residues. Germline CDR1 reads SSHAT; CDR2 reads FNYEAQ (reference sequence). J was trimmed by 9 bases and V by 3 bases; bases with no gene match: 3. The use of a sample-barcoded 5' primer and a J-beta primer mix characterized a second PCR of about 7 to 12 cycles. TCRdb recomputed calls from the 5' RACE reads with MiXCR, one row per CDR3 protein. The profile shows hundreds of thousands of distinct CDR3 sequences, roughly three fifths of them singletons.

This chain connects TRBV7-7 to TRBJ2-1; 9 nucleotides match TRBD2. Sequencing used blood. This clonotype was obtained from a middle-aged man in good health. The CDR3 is CASSLREGGEQFF. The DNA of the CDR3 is TGTGCCAGCAGCTTGCGGGAGGGGGGTGAGCAGTTCTTC.